Listed here are 13 T cell receptor beta chains from one sample, sequenced in a study of T cell clonality in common variable immunodeficiency. Their specific antigens are unknown. General study findings and limits: Reportedly, TCR beta sequences from common variable immunodeficiency showed fewer deletions and N-nucleotide insertions.

TCRdb's table, derived via immunoSEQ multiplex PCR, lists solely in-frame clones and lacks some. The sample shows some 26,000 clones, no singletons; the ten largest hold less than 4%. The sequenced sample was peripheral blood mononuclear cells. These receptors all come from a human donor with common variable immunodeficiency.

The sample holds a few counts of this clone. With the read ending 3 residues before the CDR3 end, the germline J gene is used to fill in that end. The chain couples TRBV19 to TRBJ2-3, with 9 bases lining up with TRBD1. Per germline, CDR1 LNHDA and CDR2 SQIVND (reference sequence). Losses at the gene ends were 7 bases for V and 5 bases for J; bases not matched to a gene: 13. The CDR3 runs 16 residues. CDR3 protein: CASTPRRDRVGDTQYF. CDR3 bases read: TGTGCCAGTACCCCACGGAGGGACAGGGTTGGAGATACG. Full variable domain (remainder filled in from reference TRBV19 and TRBJ2-3): DGGITQSPKYLFRKEGQNVTLSCEQNLNHDAMYWYRQDPGQGLRLIYYSQIVNDFQKGDIAEGYSVSREKKESFPLTVTSAQKNPTAFYLCASTPRRDRVGDTQYFGPGTRLTVL.

As regards this clone: The read ends 3 residues shy of where the CDR3 ends; the end is completed using the germline J gene. The V and J genes are TRBV7-9 and TRBJ2-7; 10 nucleotides match TRBD1. The trim removed 5 bases at V and 3 bases at J, leaving 7 bases unmatched. This CDR3 spans 15 amino acids. The germline CDR1 and CDR2 sequences are SEHNR and FQNEAQ (reference sequence). CDR3 DNA (partial): TGTGCCAGCAGCCACATGGGGACAGGGGACTACGAG. Translating it yields CASSHMGTGDYE. The complete CDR3 sequence is CASSHMGTGDYEQYF. The full variable domain, its missing parts supplied by reference TRBV7-9 and TRBJ2-7, is DTGVSQNPRHKITKRGQNVTFRCDPISEHNRLYWYRQTLGQGPEFLTYFQNEAQLEKSRLLSDRFSAERPKGSFSTLEIQRTEQGDSAMYLCASSHMGTGDYEQYFGPGTRLTVT.

This clone turned up a few times. The read terminates 3 residues ahead of where the CDR3 ends, so the germline J gene completes it. Other DNA sequences in this specimen translate into the identical CDR3. V gene TRBV5-1 combines with J gene TRBJ2-7, with a tentative D call TRBD2 (6 bases). CDR1 is SGHRS, CDR2 YFSETQ, per germline. V shed 0 bases and J shed 1 base, with 11 bases lying between them. The CDR3 spans 15 residues. The part of the CDR3 DNA that was read is TGCGCCAGCAGCTTGGTGGGACTGGAGTCCTACGAG. It is translated as CASSLVGLESYE. The entire CDR3 protein reads CASSLVGLESYEQYF. Full variable domain (rest looked up from reference TRBV5-1 and TRBJ2-7): KAGVTQTPRYLIKTRGQQVTLSCSPISGHRSVSWYQQTPGQGLQFLFEYFSETQRNKGNFPGRFSGRQFSNSRSEMNVSTLELGDSALYLCASSLVGLESYEQYFGPGTRLTVT.

With respect to this clone: The CDR3 end lies 3 residues beyond the end of the read and is filled in from the germline J gene. J is TRBJ1-2 and V is TRBV30; the D gene is possibly TRBD1 (5 bases). The CDR3 totals 14 residues. CDR1 and CDR2 (germline): GTSNPN, SVGIG (reference sequence). The CDR3 DNA, read in part, is TGTGCCTGGACTATAAACGGGGGACTCGGGGGC. Translated: CAWTINGGLGG. The full CDR3 sequence reads CAWTINGGLGGYTF.

This clone has just a few counts. The read terminates 3 residues ahead of where the CDR3 ends, so the germline J gene completes it. The chain joins TRBV7-3 to TRBJ1-1, with a possible D match to TRBD1 (5 bases). Per the germline V gene, CDR1 is SGHTA and CDR2 is FQGTGA. With 2 bases removed from V and 1 base from J, the gap between germline ends came to 5 bases. The CDR3 totals 13 residues. The sequenced part of the CDR3 DNA is TGTGCCAGCAGCTTAGGGGCGAACACTGAA. The encoded protein is CASSLGANTE. The whole CDR3 reads CASSLGANTEAFF. The complete variable domain, with remaining parts taken from reference TRBV7-3 and TRBJ1-1, reads GAGVSQTPSNKVTEKGKYVELRCDPISGHTALYWYRQSLGQGPEFLIYFQGTGAADDSGLPNDRFFAVRPEGSVSTLKIQRTERGDSAVYLCASSLGANTEAFFGQGTRLTVV.

In the case of this clone: The read gets to within 3 residues of the CDR3 end, and the germline J gene fills in the rest. V usage is TRBV7-6 and J usage is TRBJ2-3, with 13 positions matching TRBD2. V was clipped by 4 bases and J by 6 bases; unmatched bases: 7. The CDR3 length is 16 residues. Germline loops: CDR1 SGHVS, CDR2 FNYEAQ. The covered CDR3 bases are TGTGCCAGCAGCTCAACGACTAGCGGGGGGCCGGATACG. This gives the protein CASSSTTSGGPDT. The entire CDR3 reads CASSSTTSGGPDTQYF.

Comments on this clone: The read terminates 3 residues ahead of where the CDR3 ends, so the germline J gene completes it. This sequence joins TRBV7-7 and TRBJ2-4; 8 nucleotides match TRBD2. Trimming took 2 bases from V and 7 from J; bases not matched to a gene: 10. The germline CDR1 and CDR2 sequences are SSHAT and FNYEAQ (reference sequence). The CDR3 has 16 residues. CDR3 loop: CASSLSPGGGENIQYF. CDR3 bases read: TGTGCCAGCAGCTTATCACCGGGAGGGGGTGAGAACATT.

This clone appeared a few times. The read stops 3 residues short of the end of the CDR3; the missing end is completed from the germline J gene. The chain carries TRBV7-9 and TRBJ2-4; 11 nucleotides align to TRBD1. CDR1 is SEHNR and CDR2 is FQNEAQ in the germline V gene (reference sequence). The CDR3 extends over 15 amino acids. V dropped 0 bases and J dropped 7; count of bases not matched to a gene: 2. CDR3 protein: CASSLAGQGANIQYF. The covered CDR3 bases are TGTGCCAGCAGCTTAGCAGGACAGGGGGCGAACATT. Full variable domain (outside the CDR3, taken from reference TRBV7-9 and TRBJ2-4): DTGVSQNPRHKITKRGQNVTFRCDPISEHNRLYWYRQTLGQGPEFLTYFQNEAQLEKSRLLSDRFSAERPKGSFSTLEIQRTEQGDSAMYLCASSLAGQGANIQYFGAGTRLSVL.

There are a few counts of this clone. With the read ending 3 residues before the CDR3 end, the germline J gene is used to fill in that end. This chain uses TRBV30 with TRBJ1-1; maybe TRBD1 (6 bases). The CDR3 totals 14 residues. V shed 4 bases and J shed 4 bases, with 16 bases lying between them. Germline V gene lookup returns CDR1 GTSNPN and CDR2 SVGIG (reference sequence). The sequenced CDR3 bases are TGTGCCTGGATCTTAGAAGGGGGGGTCACTGAA. This translates into CAWILEGGVTE. The whole CDR3 protein reads CAWILEGGVTEAFF. The full variable domain, its missing parts supplied by reference TRBV30 and TRBJ1-1, is SQTIHQWPATLVQPVGSPLSLECTVEGTSNPNLYWYRQAAGRGLQLLFYSVGIGQISSEVPQNLSASRPQDRQFILSSKKLLLSDSGFYLCAWILEGGVTEAFFGQGTRLTVV.

This clone has just a few counts. The read comes to an end 3 residues before the CDR3 does, leaving the germline J gene to fill in the end. V usage is TRBV2 and J usage is TRBJ2-2; the match to TRBD2 covers 10 bases. The CDR3 covers 15 residues. Germline V CDR1 and CDR2: SNHLY, FYNNEI. V shed 2 bases and J 7 bases; nucleotides not matched to a gene: 4. CDR3 residues: CASSELAGAVGELFF. The sequenced part of the CDR3 DNA is TGTGCCAGCAGTGAACTAGCGGGAGCGGTCGGGGAG. Supplemented by reference TRBV2 and TRBJ2-2, the full variable domain reads EPEVTQTPSHQVTQMGQEVILRCVPISNHLYFYWYRQILGQKVEFLVSFYNNEISEKSEIFDDQFSVERPDGSNFTLKIRSTKLEDSAMYFCASSELAGAVGELFFGEGSRLTVL.

This clone was observed a few times. The CDR3 end is not reached by the read, which stops 3 residues before it; the germline J gene fills it in. This chain joins TRBV19 and TRBJ1-4; D gene ambiguous. This CDR3 spans 15 amino acids. CDR1 is LNHDA and CDR2 is SQIVND in the germline V gene (reference sequence). Deletions cut 6 bases from V and 1 base from J, with 12 bases between. The CDR3 loop is CASSRLAGTNEKLFF. CDR3 DNA, as far as it was read: TGTGCCAGTAGCCGCTTGGCGGGAACTAATGAAAAA.

This clone was observed many times. The read ends 3 residues shy of where the CDR3 ends; the end is completed using the germline J gene. J is TRBJ1-2 and V is TRBV20-1; D may be TRBD1 (5 bases). The CDR3 sequence is 13 residues long. Looked up from germline, CDR1 is DFQATT and CDR2 is SNEGSKA (reference sequence). The V gene lost 1 base and the J gene lost 5 bases, with 11 bases spanning the gap. Incomplete CDR3 DNA: TGCAGTGCTAGAGCCCTGGACAATTATGGC. It translates to CSARALDNYG. The whole CDR3 reads CSARALDNYGYTF.

This clone was observed a few times. The CDR3 is cut off 3 residues early in the read; its end comes from the germline J gene. The V call is TRBV5-1, the J call TRBJ2-7; D ambiguous. Per the germline V gene, CDR1 is SGHRS and CDR2 is YFSETQ. There are 14 residues in the CDR3. V dropped 3 bases and J dropped 3 bases, with 13 bases sitting between them. Here the CDR3 reads CASSYRSQVYEQYF. Incomplete CDR3 DNA: TGCGCCAGCAGCTACAGATCCCAGGTCTACGAG.